This TCR beta chain was captured in a study of T cells after yellow fever vaccination. Study results and caveats: Clones from primary vaccination mostly reappeared after the booster (roughly 95% CD4, around 90% CD8).

TCRdb reprocessed the 5' RACE reads with MiXCR, giving one entry per CDR3 protein. This table holds 110,000 or so distinct CDR3 sequences, about 7.8% found once. To note about this clonotype: The antigen is undetermined.

CDR1 and CDR2 from the germline V gene are MNHNS and SASEGT. V was clipped by 10 bases and J by 9 bases, with 16 bases between them. This CDR3 is 13 amino acids long. The clonotype comes from a man aged 18 to 30 who received the YFV17D yellow fever vaccine. The sample here was CD4+ T cells sorted from PBMCs, taken about 49 days after the first yellow fever vaccination. The chain uses TRBV6-1 and TRBJ1-6, with D possibly being TRBD1 (5 bases). For the CDR3, the DNA is TGTGCCACCAGGGCTGTTAATCGTTCACCCCTCCACTTT. Its translation: CATRAVNRSPLHF.